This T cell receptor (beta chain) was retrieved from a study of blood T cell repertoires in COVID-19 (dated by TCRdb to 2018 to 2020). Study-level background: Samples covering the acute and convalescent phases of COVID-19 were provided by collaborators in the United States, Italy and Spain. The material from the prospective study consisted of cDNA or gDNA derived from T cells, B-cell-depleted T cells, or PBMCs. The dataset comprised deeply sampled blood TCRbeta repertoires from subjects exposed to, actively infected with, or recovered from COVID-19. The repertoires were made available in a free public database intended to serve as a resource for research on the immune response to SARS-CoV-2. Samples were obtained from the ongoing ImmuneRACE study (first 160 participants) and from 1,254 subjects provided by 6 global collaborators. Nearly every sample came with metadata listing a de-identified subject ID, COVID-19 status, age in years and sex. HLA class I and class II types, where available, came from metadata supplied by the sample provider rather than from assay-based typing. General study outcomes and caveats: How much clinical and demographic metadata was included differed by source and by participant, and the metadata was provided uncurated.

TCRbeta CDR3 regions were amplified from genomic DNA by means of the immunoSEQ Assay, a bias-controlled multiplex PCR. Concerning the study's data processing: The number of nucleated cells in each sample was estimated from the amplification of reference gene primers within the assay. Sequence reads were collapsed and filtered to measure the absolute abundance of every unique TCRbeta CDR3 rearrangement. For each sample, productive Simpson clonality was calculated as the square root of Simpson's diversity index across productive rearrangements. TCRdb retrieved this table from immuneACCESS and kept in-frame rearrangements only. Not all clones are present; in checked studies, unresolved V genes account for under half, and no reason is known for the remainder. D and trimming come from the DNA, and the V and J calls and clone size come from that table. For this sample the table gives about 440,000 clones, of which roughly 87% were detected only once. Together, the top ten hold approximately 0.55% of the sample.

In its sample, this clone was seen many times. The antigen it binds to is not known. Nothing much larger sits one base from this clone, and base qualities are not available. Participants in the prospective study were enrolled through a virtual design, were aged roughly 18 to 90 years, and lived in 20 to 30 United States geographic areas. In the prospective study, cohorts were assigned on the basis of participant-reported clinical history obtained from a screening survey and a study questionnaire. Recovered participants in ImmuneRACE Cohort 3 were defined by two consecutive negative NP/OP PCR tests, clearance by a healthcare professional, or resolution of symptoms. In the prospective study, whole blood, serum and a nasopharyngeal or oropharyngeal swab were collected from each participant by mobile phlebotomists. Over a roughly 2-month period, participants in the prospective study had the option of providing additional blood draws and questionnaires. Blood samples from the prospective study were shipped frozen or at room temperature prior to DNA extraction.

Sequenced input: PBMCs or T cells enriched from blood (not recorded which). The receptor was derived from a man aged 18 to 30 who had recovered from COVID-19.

The CDR3 protein: CARRGHCYNEQFF. The DNA reads as follows: TGTGCCAGACGGGGACACTGCTACAATGAGCAGTTCTTC. This chain is built from TRBV12-3 or TRBV12-4 and TRBJ2-1; the best D guess is TRBD1, with 6 bases matching. V drops 9 bases and J drops 3 bases, leaving 12 bases in between. CDR3 length: 13 amino acids, cysteine to phenylalanine. The DNA shown is the 39-base CDR3, in frame from base 1.